The 26 T cell receptor beta chains presented below share a single source sample, sequenced in a study of CD8+CD57+ T cells in acquired aplastic anemia. It was genomic DNA that served as the template for profiling TCR beta VDJ and CDR3. TCRdb redid the calling of the reads with MiXCR, one entry per CDR3 protein. This table holds a few hundred thousand distinct CDR3 sequences, roughly 50% found once. The authors sequenced patients whose flow cytometry had shown CD8+CD57+ cell expansion. Sequencing was done on a sample of sorted CD4+, CD8+, or CD8+CD57+ T cells (not recorded which) from PBMCs. These TCRs come from a human donor with aplastic anemia.

The gene calls are TRBV7-3 and TRBJ2-1; 9 positions agree with TRBD2. The V and J ends lost 3 bases and 7 bases, in that order; junction bases with no gene match: 13. Germline V gives CDR1 SGHTA, CDR2 FQGTGA. This CDR3 spans 17 amino acids. The CDR3 bases are TGTGCCAGCAGCTTGGGTCTGAGGCGGGGGGGCGGTAATGAGCAGTTCTTC. Translating gives CASSLGLRRGGGNEQFF. Together with reference TRBV7-3 and TRBJ2-1, the CDR3 gives the full variable domain: GAGVSQTPSNKVTEKGKYVELRCDPISGHTALYWYRQSLGQGPEFLIYFQGTGAADDSGLPNDRFFAVRPEGSVSTLKIQRTERGDSAVYLCASSLGLRRGGGNEQFFGPGTRLTVL.

This clonotype was observed at least ten times. The rearrangement links TRBV7-3 to TRBJ2-2; a possible D gene is TRBD1 (5 bases). Germline V gene sequence: CDR1 SGHTA, CDR2 FQGTGA. V was cut by 5 bases and J by 2 bases, with 18 bases left in between. The CDR3 sequence is 17 residues long. CDR3 in amino acids: CASSPRQSRGNTGELFF. As DNA, the CDR3 is TGTGCCAGCAGCCCCCGACAGTCTAGGGGTAACACCGGGGAGCTGTTTTTT.

The V call is TRBV12-3 or TRBV12-4, the J call TRBJ2-1; the match to TRBD1 covers 10 bases. The J segment lost 8 bases and the V segment lost 4 bases, leaving 14 bases of the junction unmatched. The CDR3 has 17 residues. The CDR3 here is CASSWDRGHSGVHEQFF. The CDR3 DNA follows: TGTGCCAGCAGTTGGGACAGGGGCCATAGCGGGGTACATGAGCAGTTCTTC.

On this clonotype itself: One junction end disagrees with the germline gene, perhaps due to a read error. The CDR3 coding sequence is TGTGCCAGCAGCTTCGAGGGCCCGGGAAGCACCATATATTTT. Protein: CASSFEGPGSTIYF. This chain links TRBV7-2 with TRBJ1-3; D remains unclear. CDR3 length: 14 residues. The germline V gene encodes CDR1 SGHTA and CDR2 FQGNSA.

The chain has TRBV15 and TRBJ2-5; TRBD2 matches 8 bases. The germline V gene encodes CDR1 LNHNV and CDR2 YYDKDF (reference sequence). The CDR3 covers 15 residues. Germline trimming cut 0 bases from V and 5 bases from J; bases unmatched to any gene: 5. CDR3 region: CATSRDNSGAETQYF. CDR3 coding DNA: TGTGCCACCAGCAGAGATAATAGCGGGGCGGAGACCCAGTACTTC.

The genes are TRBV19 and TRBJ1-5; TRBD1 might be the D (6 bases). The CDR3 extends over 14 amino acids. CDR1 is LNHDA and CDR2 is SQIVND in the germline V gene (reference sequence). Trimming took off 6 bases at V and 3 bases at J, with 12 bases between the two ends. DNA of the CDR3: TGTGCCAGTAGAGTACAGGGCCTCAATCAGCCCCAGCATTTT. Translation gives CASRVQGLNQPQHF.

V usage is TRBV7-8 and J usage is TRBJ2-5; 9 bases agree with TRBD1. This CDR3 comprises 17 residues. CDR1 and CDR2 (germline): SGHVS, FQNEAQ. V shed 1 base and J 5 bases; nucleotides not matched to a gene: 11. CDR3 sequence (DNA): TGTGCCAGCAGCTTAGAGTTCGGGGGACAGGGATTCGAGACCCAGTACTTC. This encodes CASSLEFGGQGFETQYF.

The J gene is TRBJ1-2, the V gene TRBV12-3 or TRBV12-4; no firm D call. The CDR3 runs to 13 residues. Trimming took 5 bases from V and 5 from J, leaving 12 bases between them. The CDR3 region has the DNA TGTGCCAGCAGTGGGGAGGTTTCTTATGGCTACACCTTC. Translating it yields CASSGEVSYGYTF.

This clonotype was seen many times. This sequence joins TRBV5-4 and TRBJ2-7, with 11 bases fitting TRBD2. With 0 bases clipped from V and 6 bases from J, the junction kept 2 bases outside the gene matches. Germline V lookup: CDR1 SGHNT, CDR2 YYREEE (reference sequence). The CDR3 consists of 14 residues. CDR3 in amino acids: CASSLGLAGGEQYF. CDR3 sequence (DNA): TGTGCCAGCAGCTTGGGGCTAGCGGGGGGCGAGCAGTACTTC.

The chain employs TRBV7-9 and TRBJ2-3, with TRBD2 identical over 9 bases. The CDR3 spans 15 residues. Germline CDR1 is SEHNR and CDR2 is FQNEAQ (reference sequence). V lost 3 bases and J lost 5; bases outside the gene matches: 6. CDR3 loop: CASSLGGGAKDTQYF. The CDR3, as DNA: TGTGCCAGCAGCTTGGGCGGGGGGGCCAAAGATACGCAGTATTTT.

J is TRBJ2-5 and V is TRBV6-5; D is possibly TRBD2 (6 bases). Germline V gene data show CDR1 as MNHEY and CDR2 as SVGAGI. CDR3 size: 15 residues. The V and J ends lost 6 bases and 2 bases respectively, with 16 bases between them. The CDR3 is CASRPMGGRQETQYF. As DNA, the CDR3 is TGTGCCAGCAGGCCGATGGGGGGACGGCAAGAGACCCAGTACTTC.

This clonotype has at least ten counts. V usage is TRBV20-1 and J usage is TRBJ2-7, with 13 positions matching TRBD2. CDR3 size: 16 residues. Germline V gene sequence: CDR1 DFQATT, CDR2 SNEGSKA (reference sequence). V was clipped by 3 bases and J by 6 bases; unmatched bases: 11. In nucleotides, the CDR3 is TGCAGTGCTAGGCCCCCGGGACTAGCGGGGCAAGGCGAGCAGTACTTC. This encodes CSARPPGLAGQGEQYF.

In regard to this clonotype: A junction end diverges from the germline sequence, so it may reflect a read error. This chain links TRBV5-1 with TRBJ2-1; D gene unclear. Germline V gene sequence: CDR1 SGHRS, CDR2 YFSETQ. The CDR3 is 15 residues long. The CDR3 spells CASSLSMTDYNEQFF. CDR3 DNA sequence: TGTGCCAGCAGCTTAAGTATGACGGACTACAATGAGCAGTTCTTC.

This clonotype was seen a few times. The J gene is TRBJ2-3, the V gene TRBV7-3, with unresolved D. CDR1 SGHTA and CDR2 FQGTGA come from the germline V gene. V was trimmed by 1 base and J by 8 bases, leaving 10 bases between them. This CDR3 is built from 13 residues. The DNA of the CDR3 is TGTGCCAGCAGCTTAAGGGCAGGCAGTACGCAGTATTTT. Its translation: CASSLRAGSTQYF.

J is TRBJ1-4 and V is TRBV10-3; 8 nucleotides match TRBD1. This CDR3 has 15 amino acids. CDR1 ENHRY and CDR2 SYGVKD come from the germline V gene. V lost 0 bases to trimming and J lost 8 bases; unmatched junction nucleotides: 5. The CDR3 loop reads CAISESRQGREKLFF. CDR3 sequence (DNA): TGTGCCATCAGTGAGTCGAGACAGGGGAGGGAAAAACTGTTTTTT.

Of note for this clonotype: A read error may be the cause here, since a much bigger clone is one base away. The chain links TRBV5-4 to TRBJ1-5; D unresolved. The V and J ends lost 0 bases and 5 bases respectively, with 9 bases between them. CDR3 length: 14 amino acids. CDR1 and CDR2 from the germline V gene are SGHNT and YYREEE (reference sequence). DNA for the CDR3: TGTGCCAGCAGCTTGGAGGGTTACTATCAGCCCCAGCATTTT. As protein: CASSLEGYYQPQHF.

The chain carries TRBV13 and TRBJ2-5; no reliable D call. The CDR3 totals 15 residues. Germline CDR1 is PRHDT and CDR2 is FYEKMQ (reference sequence). Trimming pared 8 bases from V and 5 bases from J, leaving 21 bases between. The CDR3 sequence: CASAETTPIGETQYF. CDR3 coding DNA: TGTGCCAGCGCGGAAACGACCCCGATCGGGGAGACCCAGTACTTC.

This clonotype was seen only a few times. A much larger clone lies one base from this, so it may be a read error. V usage is TRBV7-9 and J usage is TRBJ2-2; the D is unclear. Germline CDR1 reads SEHNR; CDR2 reads FQNEAQ (reference sequence). The CDR3 covers 15 residues. The CDR3 DNA reads as TGTGCCAGCAGCTTAGGGGCAGACCACCGTGAGGAGCTGTCTTTT. Translated: CASSLGADHREELSF.

This clonotype has just a few counts. V gene TRBV7-9 combines with J gene TRBJ1-4; 10 bases line up with TRBD1. The CDR3 covers 17 residues. Germline assignment: CDR1 SEHNR and CDR2 FQNEAQ (reference sequence). V was clipped by 6 bases and J by 8 bases; unmatched bases: 15. In nucleotides, the CDR3 is TGTGCCAGCAGTCCCCGGGACAGGGGAGTCCATAGGGAAAAACTGTTTTTT. Translation: CASSPRDRGVHREKLFF.

The V call is TRBV4-2, the J call TRBJ2-1, with TRBD2 identical over 10 bases. V was clipped by 3 bases and J by 0 bases; unmatched bases: 5. Germline-derived CDR1 and CDR2 are LGHNA and YNFKEQ. The CDR3 extends over 17 amino acids. CDR3 residues: CASSQVSGGNSYNEQFF. The CDR3 bases are TGTGCCAGCAGCCAGGTTAGCGGGGGGAACTCCTACAATGAGCAGTTCTTC.

This clonotype appeared many times. This sequence joins TRBV4-1 and TRBJ2-5; TRBD2 agrees at 11 bases. The CDR3 sequence is 16 residues long. V gave up 4 bases and J gave up 1 base; unmatched junction bases: 5. Per the germline V gene, CDR1 is MGHRA and CDR2 is YSYEKL. The DNA of the CDR3 is TGCGCCAGCAGCCTTAGCGGGGGGGCGATCCAAGAGACCCAGTACTTC. Translating it yields CASSLSGGAIQETQYF.

In this sample, this clonotype turned up many times. The genes are TRBV14 and TRBJ2-5; D is perhaps TRBD1 or TRBD2 (6 bases each). The length of the CDR3 is 15 residues. V dropped 4 bases and J dropped 5 bases, with 17 bases sitting between them. Germline V gene lookup returns CDR1 SGHDN and CDR2 FVKESK. CDR3 sequence (DNA): TGTGCCAGCAGCCCTCCGTTTTGGGGGGCTGAGACCCAGTACTTC. Amino acid sequence: CASSPPFWGAETQYF.

On this clonotype: A read error may explain this, as a much larger clone is one base away. Since the CDR3 does not end with the conserved phenylalanine or tryptophan, this likely comes from a read error. The chain employs TRBV15 and TRBJ2-5; possible D gene TRBD1, 6 bases. There are 13 residues in the CDR3. From germline, CDR1 is LNHNV and CDR2 YYDKDF (reference sequence). In DNA form, the CDR3 reads TGTGCCAGCAGCATATCCAGGGGAGAGACCCAGTACATC. Encoded protein: CASSISRGETQYI.

For this clonotype: A read error may explain this, as a much larger clone is one base away. The chain uses TRBV6-1 and TRBJ2-5; 8 bases align to TRBD1. The CDR3 is made up of 15 amino acids. Germline CDR1 MNHNS, CDR2 SASEGT. The CDR3 nucleotides are TGTGCCAGCACCATCCAGGACAGGGTGTCGGAGACCCGGTACTTC. This gives the protein CASTIQDRVSETRYF.

This chain uses TRBV11-2 with TRBJ2-7; a possible D gene is TRBD2 (5 bases). CDR1 SGHAT and CDR2 FQNNGV come from the germline V gene. This CDR3 region has 12 residues. The ends were cut back, 3 bases at V and 7 bases at J, with 10 bases in the middle. CDR3: CASSFRTGEQYF. The CDR3 DNA reads as TGTGCCAGCAGCTTTCGGACGGGGGAGCAGTACTTC.

This sequence joins TRBV10-3 and TRBJ2-7; D may correspond to TRBD1 or TRBD2 (6 bases each). CDR1 and CDR2 from the germline V gene are ENHRY and SYGVKD. V dropped 2 bases and J dropped 2 bases, with 10 bases sitting between them. This CDR3 spans 14 amino acids. This chain's CDR3 is CAISEGRGAYEQYF. The CDR3 region has the DNA TGTGCCATCAGTGAGGGTAGGGGGGCCTACGAGCAGTACTTC.